Reported below is one T cell receptor (beta chain). The antigen is not known. This record belongs to a study of T cell responses to AZD1222 COVID-19 vaccine. Study conclusions and caveats: Spike-specific TCR depth and breadth grew after two AZD1222 doses.

Germline lookup yields CDR1 WNHNN and CDR2 SYGVQD (reference sequence). V trimming: 3 bases; J trimming: 8 bases; junction bases outside the gene matches: 13. The CDR3 loop spans 17 amino acids. Data came from immunoSEQ multiplex PCR; TCRdb stores just in-frame clones and leaves some out. The sample has about 92,000 clones, about 90% seen once. This chain links TRBV10-1 with TRBJ1-6; TRBD1 matches at 7 bases. The specimen was peripheral blood, collected on day 0 of AZD1222 vaccination. This sequence originates from an adult in good health. The CDR3 region has the DNA TGCGCCAGCAGTGACCCCCGCATAGACAGGGCTGATTCACCCCTCCACTTT. The encoded protein is CASSDPRIDRADSPLHF.